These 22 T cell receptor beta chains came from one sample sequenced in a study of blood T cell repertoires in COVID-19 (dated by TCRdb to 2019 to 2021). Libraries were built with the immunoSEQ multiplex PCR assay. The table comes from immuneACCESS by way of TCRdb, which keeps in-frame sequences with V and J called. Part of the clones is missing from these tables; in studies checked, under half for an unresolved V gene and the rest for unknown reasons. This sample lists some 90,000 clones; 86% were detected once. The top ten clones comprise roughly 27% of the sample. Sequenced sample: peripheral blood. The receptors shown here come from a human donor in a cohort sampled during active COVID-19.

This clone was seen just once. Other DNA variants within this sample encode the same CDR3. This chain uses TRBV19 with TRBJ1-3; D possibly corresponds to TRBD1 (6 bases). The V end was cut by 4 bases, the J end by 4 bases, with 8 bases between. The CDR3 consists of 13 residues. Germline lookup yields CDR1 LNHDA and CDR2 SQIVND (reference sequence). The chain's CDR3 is CASSTDRGNTIYF. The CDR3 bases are TGTGCCAGTAGTACCGACAGGGGAAACACCATATATTTT.

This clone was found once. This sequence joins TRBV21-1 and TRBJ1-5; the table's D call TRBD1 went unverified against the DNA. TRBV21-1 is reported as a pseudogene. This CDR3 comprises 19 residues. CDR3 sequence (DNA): TGTGCCAGCAGCCCAAAGAGGACAGGGGCCCAGAGGAGCAATCAGCCCCAGCATTTT. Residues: CASSPKRTGAQRSNQPQHF.

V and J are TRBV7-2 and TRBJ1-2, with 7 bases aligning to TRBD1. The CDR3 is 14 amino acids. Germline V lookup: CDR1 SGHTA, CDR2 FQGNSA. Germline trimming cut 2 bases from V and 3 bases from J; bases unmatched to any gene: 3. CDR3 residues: CASSLSGQYYGYTF. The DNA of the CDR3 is TGTGCCAGCAGCTTATCGGGACAGTACTATGGCTACACCTTC.

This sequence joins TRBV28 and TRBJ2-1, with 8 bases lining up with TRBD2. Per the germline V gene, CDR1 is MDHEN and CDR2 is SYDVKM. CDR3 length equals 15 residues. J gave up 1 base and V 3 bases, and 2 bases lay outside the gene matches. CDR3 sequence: CASSFSGGSYNEQFF. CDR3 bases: TGTGCCAGCAGTTTCTCGGGAGGGTCCTACAATGAGCAGTTCTTC.

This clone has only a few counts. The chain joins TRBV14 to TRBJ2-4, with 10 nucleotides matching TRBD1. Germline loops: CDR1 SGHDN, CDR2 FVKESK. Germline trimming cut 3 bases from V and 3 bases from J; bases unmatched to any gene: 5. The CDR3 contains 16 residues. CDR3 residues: CASSHIGTGDKNIQYF. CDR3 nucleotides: TGTGCCAGCAGCCATATCGGGACAGGGGACAAAAACATTCAGTACTTC.

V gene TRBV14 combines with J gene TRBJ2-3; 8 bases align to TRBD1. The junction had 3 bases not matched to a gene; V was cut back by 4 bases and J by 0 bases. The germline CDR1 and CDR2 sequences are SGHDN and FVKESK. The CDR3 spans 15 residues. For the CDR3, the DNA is TGTGCCAGCAGCCGATGGACAGGGAGCACAGATACGCAGTATTTT. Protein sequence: CASSRWTGSTDTQYF.

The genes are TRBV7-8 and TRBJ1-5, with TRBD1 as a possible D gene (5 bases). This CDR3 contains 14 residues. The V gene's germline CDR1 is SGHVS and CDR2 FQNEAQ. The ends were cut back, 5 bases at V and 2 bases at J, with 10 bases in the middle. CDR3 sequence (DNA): TGTGCCAGCAGCCCCAGGGAAGGCAATCAGCCCCAGCATTTT. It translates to CASSPREGNQPQHF.

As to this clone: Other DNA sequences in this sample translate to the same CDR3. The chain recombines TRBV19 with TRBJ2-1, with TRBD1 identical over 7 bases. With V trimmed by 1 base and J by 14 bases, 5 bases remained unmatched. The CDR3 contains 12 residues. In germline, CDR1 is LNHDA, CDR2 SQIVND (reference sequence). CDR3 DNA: TGTGCCAGTAGTATAGGCGGAACAGGGGAGTTCTTC. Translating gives CASSIGGTGEFF.

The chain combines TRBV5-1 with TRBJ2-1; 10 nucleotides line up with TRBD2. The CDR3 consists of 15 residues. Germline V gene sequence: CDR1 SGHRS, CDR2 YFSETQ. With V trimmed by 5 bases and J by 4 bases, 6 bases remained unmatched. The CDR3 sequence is CASRSGTSEYNEQFF. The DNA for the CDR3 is TGCGCCAGCAGGTCCGGGACTAGCGAATACAATGAGCAGTTCTTC. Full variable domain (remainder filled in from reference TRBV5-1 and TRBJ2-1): KAGVTQTPRYLIKTRGQQVTLSCSPISGHRSVSWYQQTPGQGLQFLFEYFSETQRNKGNFPGRFSGRQFSNSRSEMNVSTLELGDSALYLCASRSGTSEYNEQFFGPGTRLTVL.

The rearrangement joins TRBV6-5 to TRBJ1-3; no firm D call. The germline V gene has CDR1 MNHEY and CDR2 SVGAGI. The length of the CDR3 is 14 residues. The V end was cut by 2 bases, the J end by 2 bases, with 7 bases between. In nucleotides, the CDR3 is TGTGCCAGCAGTTACACAGAAACTGGAAACACCATATATTTT. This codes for CASSYTETGNTIYF.

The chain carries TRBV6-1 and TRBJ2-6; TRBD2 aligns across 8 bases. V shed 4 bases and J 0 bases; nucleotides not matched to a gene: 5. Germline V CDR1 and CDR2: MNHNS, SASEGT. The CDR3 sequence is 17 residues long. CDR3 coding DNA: TGTGCCAGCAGTGTAGCGGGGCGAAGCTCTGGGGCCAACGTCCTGACTTTC. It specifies CASSVAGRSSGANVLTF.

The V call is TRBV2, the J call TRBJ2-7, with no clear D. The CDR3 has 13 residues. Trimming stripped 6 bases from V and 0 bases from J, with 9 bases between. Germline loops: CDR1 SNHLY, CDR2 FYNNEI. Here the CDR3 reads CASRDFSSYEQYF. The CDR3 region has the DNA TGTGCCAGCAGAGACTTTAGCTCCTACGAGCAGTACTTC.

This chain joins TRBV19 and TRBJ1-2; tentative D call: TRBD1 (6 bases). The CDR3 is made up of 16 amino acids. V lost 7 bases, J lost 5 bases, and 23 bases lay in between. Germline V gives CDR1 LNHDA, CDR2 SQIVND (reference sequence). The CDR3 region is CASNPALGATRYGYTF. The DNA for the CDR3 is TGTGCCAGTAATCCCGCTCTGGGGGCGACGAGGTATGGCTACACCTTC.

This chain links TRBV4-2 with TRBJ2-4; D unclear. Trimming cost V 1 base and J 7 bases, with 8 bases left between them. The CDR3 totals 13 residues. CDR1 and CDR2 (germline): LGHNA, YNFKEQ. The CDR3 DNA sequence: TGTGCCAGCAGCCAAGGCCAGGCGAACATTCAGTACTTC. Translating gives CASSQGQANIQYF.

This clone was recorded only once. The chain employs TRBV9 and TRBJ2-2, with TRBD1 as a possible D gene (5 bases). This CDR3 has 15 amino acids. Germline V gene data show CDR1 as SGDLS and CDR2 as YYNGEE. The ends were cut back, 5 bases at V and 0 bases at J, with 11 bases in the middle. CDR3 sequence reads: CASSWGRTNTGELFF. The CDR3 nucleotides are TGTGCCAGCAGTTGGGGCAGAACGAACACCGGGGAGCTGTTTTTT.

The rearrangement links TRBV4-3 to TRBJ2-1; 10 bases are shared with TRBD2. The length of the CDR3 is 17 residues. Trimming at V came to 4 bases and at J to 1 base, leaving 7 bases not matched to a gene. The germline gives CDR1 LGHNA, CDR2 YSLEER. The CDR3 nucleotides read TGCGCCAGCAGCCGAGATCTTAGCGGGAGGTCCTACAATGAGCAGTTCTTC. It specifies CASSRDLSGRSYNEQFF.

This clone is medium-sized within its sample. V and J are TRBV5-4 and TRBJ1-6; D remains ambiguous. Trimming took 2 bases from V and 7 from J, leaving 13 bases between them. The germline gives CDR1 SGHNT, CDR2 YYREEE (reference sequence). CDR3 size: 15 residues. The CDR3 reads CASSFEYRSNSPLHF. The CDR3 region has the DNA TGTGCCAGCAGCTTCGAGTACAGATCAAATTCACCCCTCCACTTT.

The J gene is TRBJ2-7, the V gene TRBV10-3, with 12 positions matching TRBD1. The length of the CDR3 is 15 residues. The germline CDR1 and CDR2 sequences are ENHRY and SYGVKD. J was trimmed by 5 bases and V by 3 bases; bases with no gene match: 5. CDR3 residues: CAISEGTGGGHEQYF. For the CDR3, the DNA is TGTGCCATCAGTGAAGGGACAGGGGGCGGCCACGAGCAGTACTTC.

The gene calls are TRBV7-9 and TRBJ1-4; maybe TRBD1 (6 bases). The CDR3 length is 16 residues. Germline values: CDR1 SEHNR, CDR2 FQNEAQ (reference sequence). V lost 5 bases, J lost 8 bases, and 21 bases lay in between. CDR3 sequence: CASSEVGAGVVEKLFF. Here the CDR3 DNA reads TGTGCCAGCAGCGAGGTCGGGGCAGGGGTCGTGGAAAAACTGTTTTTT.

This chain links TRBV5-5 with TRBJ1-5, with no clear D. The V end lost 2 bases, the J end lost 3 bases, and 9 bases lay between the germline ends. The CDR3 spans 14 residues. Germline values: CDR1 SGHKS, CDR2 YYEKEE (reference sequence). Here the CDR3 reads CASSFVPNNQPQHF. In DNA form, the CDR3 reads TGTGCCAGCAGCTTCGTTCCTAACAATCAGCCCCAGCATTTT.

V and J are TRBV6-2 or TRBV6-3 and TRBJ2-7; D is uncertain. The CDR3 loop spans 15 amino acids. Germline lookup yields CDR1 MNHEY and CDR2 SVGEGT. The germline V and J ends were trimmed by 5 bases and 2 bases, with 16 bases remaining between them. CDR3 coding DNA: TGTGCCAGCAGTAGATCAGCAGGCCCAGCCTACGAGCAGTACTTC. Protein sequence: CASSRSAGPAYEQYF.

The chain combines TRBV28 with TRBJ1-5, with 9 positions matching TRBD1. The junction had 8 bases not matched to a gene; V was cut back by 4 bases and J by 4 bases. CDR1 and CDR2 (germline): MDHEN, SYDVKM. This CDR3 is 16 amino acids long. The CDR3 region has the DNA TGTGCCAGCAGTTCACCCCTAGGACAGGGGAATCAGCCCCAGCATTTT. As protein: CASSSPLGQGNQPQHF.